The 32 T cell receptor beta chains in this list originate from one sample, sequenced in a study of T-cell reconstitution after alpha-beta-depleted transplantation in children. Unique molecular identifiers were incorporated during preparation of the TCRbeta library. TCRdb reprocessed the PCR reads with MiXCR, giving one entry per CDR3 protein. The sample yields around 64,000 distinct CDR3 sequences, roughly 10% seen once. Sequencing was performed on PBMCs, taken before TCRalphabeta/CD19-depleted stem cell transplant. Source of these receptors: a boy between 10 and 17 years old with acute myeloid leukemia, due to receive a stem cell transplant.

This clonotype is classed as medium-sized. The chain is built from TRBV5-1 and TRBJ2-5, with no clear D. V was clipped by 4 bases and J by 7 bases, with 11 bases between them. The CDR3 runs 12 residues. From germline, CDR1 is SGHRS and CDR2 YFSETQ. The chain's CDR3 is CASSPTGGTQYF. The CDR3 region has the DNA TGCGCCAGCAGCCCCACGGGCGGGACCCAGTACTTC.

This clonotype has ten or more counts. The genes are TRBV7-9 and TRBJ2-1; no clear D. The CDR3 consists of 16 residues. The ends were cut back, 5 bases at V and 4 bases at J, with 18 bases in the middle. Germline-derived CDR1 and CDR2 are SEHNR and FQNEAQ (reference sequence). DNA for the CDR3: TGTGCCAGCAGCCCCCTTCACCCCGGATTGTACAATGAGCAGTTCTTC. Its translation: CASSPLHPGLYNEQFF. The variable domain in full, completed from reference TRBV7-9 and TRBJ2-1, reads DTGVSQNPRHKITKRGQNVTFRCDPISEHNRLYWYRQTLGQGPEFLTYFQNEAQLEKSRLLSDRFSAERPKGSFSTLEIQRTEQGDSAMYLCASSPLHPGLYNEQFFGPGTRLTVL.

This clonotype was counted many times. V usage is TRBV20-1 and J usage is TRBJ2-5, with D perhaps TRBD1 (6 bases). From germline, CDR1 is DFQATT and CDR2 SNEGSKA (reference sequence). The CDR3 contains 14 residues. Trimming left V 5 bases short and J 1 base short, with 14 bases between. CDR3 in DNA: TGCAGTGCTTCGGCGAGGGGGATCCAAGAGACCCAGTACTTC. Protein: CSASARGIQETQYF.

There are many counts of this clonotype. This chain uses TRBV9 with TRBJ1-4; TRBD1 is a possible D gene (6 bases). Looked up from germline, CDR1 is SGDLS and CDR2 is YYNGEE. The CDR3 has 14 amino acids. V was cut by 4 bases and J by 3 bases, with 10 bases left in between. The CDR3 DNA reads TGTGCCAGCAGCCGATCAGGGGCTAATGAAAAACTGTTTTTT. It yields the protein CASSRSGANEKLFF.

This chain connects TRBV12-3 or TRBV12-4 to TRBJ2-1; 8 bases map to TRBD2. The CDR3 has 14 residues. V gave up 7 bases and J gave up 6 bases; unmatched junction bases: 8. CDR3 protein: CASTPGGGSNEQFF. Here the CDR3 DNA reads TGTGCCAGCACCCCGGGGGGGGGCTCCAATGAGCAGTTCTTC.

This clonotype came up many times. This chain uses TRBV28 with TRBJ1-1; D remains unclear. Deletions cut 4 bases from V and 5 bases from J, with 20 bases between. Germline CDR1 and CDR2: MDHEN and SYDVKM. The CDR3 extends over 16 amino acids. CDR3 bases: TGTGCCAGCAGTTGGGCCCTCGGCAGGAGACGGACTGAAGCTTTCTTT. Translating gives CASSWALGRRRTEAFF.

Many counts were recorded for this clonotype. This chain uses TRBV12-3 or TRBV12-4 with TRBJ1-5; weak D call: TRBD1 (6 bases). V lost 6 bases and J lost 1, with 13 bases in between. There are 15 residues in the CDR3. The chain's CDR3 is CASRSTGSSNQPQHF. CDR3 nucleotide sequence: TGTGCCAGCAGGTCGACAGGTTCGAGCAATCAGCCCCAGCATTTT.

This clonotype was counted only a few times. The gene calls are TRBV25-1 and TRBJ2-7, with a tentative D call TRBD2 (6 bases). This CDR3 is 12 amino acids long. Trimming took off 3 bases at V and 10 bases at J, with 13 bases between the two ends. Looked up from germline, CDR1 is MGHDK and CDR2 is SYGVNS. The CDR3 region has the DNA TGTGCCAGCAGTGAGGATCGGACTAAACAGTACTTC. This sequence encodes CASSEDRTKQYF.

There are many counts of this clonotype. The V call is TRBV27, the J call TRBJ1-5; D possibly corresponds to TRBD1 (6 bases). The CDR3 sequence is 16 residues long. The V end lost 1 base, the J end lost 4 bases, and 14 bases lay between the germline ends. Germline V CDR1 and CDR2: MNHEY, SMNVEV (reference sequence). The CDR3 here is CASSLFPGVGNQPQHF. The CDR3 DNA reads TGTGCCAGCAGTTTATTTCCAGGGGTCGGTAATCAGCCCCAGCATTTT.

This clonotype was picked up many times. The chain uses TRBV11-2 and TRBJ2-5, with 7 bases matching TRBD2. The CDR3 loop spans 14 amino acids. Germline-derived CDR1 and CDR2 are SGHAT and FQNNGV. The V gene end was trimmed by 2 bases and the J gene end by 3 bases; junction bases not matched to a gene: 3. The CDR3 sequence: CASSLRGVKETQYF. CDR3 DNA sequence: TGTGCCAGCAGCTTACGGGGGGTTAAAGAGACCCAGTACTTC.

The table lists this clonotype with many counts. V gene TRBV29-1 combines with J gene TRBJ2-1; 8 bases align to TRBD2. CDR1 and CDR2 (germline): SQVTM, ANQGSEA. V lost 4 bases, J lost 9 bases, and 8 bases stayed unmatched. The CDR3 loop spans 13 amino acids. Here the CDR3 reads CSVGVSGISEQFF. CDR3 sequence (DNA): TGCAGCGTTGGCGTTAGCGGGATAAGTGAGCAGTTCTTC.

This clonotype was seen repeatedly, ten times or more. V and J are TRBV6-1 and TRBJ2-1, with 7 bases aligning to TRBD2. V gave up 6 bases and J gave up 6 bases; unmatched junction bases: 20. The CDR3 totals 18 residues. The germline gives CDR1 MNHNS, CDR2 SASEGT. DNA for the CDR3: TGTGCCAGCAGCAAAAGATCCGGACCCAGCACGGGAGGCAATGAGCAGTTCTTC. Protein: CASSKRSGPSTGGNEQFF.

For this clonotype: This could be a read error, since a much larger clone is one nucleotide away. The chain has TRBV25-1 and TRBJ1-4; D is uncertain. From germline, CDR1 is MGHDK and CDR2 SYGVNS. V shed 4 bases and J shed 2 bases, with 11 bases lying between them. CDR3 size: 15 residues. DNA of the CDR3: TGTGCCAGCAGTGGCGTCCCCTATACTAATGAAAAACTGTTTTTT. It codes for CASSGVPYTNEKLFF.

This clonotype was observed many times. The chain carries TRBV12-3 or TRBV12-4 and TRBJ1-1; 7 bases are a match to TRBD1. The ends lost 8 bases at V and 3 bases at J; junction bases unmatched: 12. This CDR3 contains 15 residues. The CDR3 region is CASVLRGTGDTEAFF. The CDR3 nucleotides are TGTGCCAGCGTCCTGAGGGGAACAGGGGACACTGAAGCTTTCTTT.

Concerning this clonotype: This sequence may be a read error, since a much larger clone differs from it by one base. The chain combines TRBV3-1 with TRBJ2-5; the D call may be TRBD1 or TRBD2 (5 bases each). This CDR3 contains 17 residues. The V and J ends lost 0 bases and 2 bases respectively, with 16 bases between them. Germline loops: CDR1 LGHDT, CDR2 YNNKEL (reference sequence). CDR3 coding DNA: TGTGCCAGCAGCCAAGATACGGCTAGCAGGGCTCAAGAGACCCAGTACTTC. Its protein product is CASSQDTASRAQETQYF.

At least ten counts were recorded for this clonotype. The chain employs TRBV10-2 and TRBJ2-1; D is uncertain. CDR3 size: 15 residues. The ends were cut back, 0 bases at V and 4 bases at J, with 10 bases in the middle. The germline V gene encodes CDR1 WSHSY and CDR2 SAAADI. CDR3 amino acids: CASSESRSQYNEQFF. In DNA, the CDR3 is TGCGCCAGCAGTGAGTCGCGCTCTCAGTACAATGAGCAGTTCTTC.

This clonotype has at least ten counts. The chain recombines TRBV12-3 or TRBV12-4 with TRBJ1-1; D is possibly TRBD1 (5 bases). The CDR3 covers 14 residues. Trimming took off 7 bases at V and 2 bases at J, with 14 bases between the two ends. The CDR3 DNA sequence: TGTGCCAGCACCCCCACAGGTCTCAACACTGAAGCTTTCTTT. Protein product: CASTPTGLNTEAFF.

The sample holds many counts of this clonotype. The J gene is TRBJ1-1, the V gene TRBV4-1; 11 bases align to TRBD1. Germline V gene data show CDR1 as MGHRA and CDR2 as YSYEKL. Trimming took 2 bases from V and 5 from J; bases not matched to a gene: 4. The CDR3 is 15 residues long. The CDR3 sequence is CASSQRTGGGTEAFF. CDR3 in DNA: TGCGCCAGCAGCCAAAGGACAGGGGGCGGAACTGAAGCTTTCTTT.

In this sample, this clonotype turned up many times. Written as DNA, the CDR3 is TGTGCCACCAGCAGTAAAGCGGGATGGGTCGGAGAGACCCAGTACTTC. It translates to CATSSKAGWVGETQYF. The J gene is TRBJ2-5, the V gene TRBV15; TRBD2 aligns across 7 bases. The CDR3 is 16 amino acids. Trimming cost V 3 bases and J 4 bases; bases outside gene matches: 11. Looked up from germline, CDR1 is LNHNV and CDR2 is YYDKDF (reference sequence).

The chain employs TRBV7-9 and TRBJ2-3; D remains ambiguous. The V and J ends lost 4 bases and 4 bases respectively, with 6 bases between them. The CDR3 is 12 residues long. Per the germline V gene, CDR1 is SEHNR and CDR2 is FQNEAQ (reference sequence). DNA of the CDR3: TGTGCCAGCAGCTCAGCCCCAGATACGCAGTATTTT. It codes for CASSSAPDTQYF.

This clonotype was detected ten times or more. The CDR3 region has the DNA TGCAGTGCTAGAGAGGACGCCTCCTCCTACGAGCAGTACTTC. Translating it yields CSAREDASSYEQYF. The chain links TRBV20-1 to TRBJ2-7; D gene unclear. Trimming shortened V by 0 bases and J by 0 bases, and 9 bases separated the two germline ends. CDR1 is DFQATT and CDR2 is SNEGSKA in the germline V gene (reference sequence). The CDR3 totals 14 residues.

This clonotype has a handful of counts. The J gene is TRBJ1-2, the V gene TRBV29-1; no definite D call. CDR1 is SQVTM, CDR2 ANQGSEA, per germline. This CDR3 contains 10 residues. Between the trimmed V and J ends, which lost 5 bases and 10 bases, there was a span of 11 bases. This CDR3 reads CSVFGGVYTF. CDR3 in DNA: TGCAGCGTTTTCGGTGGTGTCTACACCTTC.

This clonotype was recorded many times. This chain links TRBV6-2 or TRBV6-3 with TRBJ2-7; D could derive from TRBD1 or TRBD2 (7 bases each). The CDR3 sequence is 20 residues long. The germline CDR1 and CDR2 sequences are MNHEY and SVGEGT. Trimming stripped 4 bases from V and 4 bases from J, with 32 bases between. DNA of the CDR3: TGTGCCAGCAGTTTCTTCGCAGCAGGGGGGGGCCCCAGTCAACCTTACGAGCAGTACTTC. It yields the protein CASSFFAAGGGPSQPYEQYF.

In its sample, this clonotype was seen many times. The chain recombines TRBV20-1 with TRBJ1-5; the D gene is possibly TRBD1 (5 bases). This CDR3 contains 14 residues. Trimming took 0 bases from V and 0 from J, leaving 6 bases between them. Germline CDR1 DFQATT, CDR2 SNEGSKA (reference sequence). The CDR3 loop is CSARDRASNQPQHF. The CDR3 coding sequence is TGCAGTGCTAGAGACAGGGCTAGCAATCAGCCCCAGCATTTT.

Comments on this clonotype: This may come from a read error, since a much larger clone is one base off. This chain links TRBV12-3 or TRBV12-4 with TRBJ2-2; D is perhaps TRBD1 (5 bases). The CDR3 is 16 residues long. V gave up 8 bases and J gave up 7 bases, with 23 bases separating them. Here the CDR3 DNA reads TGTGCCAGCCGACCACTTGGACAATGGTCGGACGGGGAGCTGTTTTTT. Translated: CASRPLGQWSDGELFF.

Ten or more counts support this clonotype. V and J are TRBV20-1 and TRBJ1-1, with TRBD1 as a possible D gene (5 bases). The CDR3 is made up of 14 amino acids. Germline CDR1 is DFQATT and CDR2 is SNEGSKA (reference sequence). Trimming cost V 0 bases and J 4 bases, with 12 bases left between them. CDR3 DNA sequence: TGCAGTGCTAGAGATCTTGCGGGGCGCACTGAAGCTTTCTTT. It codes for CSARDLAGRTEAFF.

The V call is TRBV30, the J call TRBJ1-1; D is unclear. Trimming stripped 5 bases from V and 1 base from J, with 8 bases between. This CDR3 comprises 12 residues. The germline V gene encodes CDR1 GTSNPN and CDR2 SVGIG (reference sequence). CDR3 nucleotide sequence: TGTGCCTGGCAAACAAGGAACACTGAAGCTTTCTTT. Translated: CAWQTRNTEAFF.

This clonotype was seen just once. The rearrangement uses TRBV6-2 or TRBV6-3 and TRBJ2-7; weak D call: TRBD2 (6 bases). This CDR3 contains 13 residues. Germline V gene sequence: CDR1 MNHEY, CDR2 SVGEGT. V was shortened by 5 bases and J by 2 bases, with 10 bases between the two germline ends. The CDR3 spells CASSRLGPYEQYF. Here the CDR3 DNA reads TGTGCCAGCAGTCGACTAGGACCCTACGAGCAGTACTTC.

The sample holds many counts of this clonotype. In DNA form, the CDR3 reads TGTGCCAGTAGTATCTCTCAGGGCACTGAAGCTTTCTTT. Protein product: CASSISQGTEAFF. The chain links TRBV19 to TRBJ1-1, with D possibly being TRBD1 (5 bases). The CDR3 contains 13 residues. Germline-derived CDR1 and CDR2 are LNHDA and SQIVND (reference sequence). V was clipped by 3 bases and J by 4 bases, with 9 bases between them.

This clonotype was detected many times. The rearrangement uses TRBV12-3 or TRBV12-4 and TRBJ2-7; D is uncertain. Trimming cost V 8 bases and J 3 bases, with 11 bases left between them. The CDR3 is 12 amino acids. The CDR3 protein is CASATVNYEQYF. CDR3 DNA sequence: TGTGCCAGCGCAACTGTAAACTACGAGCAGTACTTC.

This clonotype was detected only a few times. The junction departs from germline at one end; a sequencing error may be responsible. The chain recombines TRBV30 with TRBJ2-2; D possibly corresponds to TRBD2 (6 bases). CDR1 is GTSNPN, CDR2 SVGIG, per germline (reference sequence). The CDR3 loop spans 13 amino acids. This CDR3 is CAWRGPNTGELFF. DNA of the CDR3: TGTGCTTGGAGGGGCCCGAACACCGGGGAGCTGTTTTTT.

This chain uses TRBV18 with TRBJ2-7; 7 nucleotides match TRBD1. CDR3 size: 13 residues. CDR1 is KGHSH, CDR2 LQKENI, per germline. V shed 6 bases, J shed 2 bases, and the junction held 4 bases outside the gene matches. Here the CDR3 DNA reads TGTGCCAGCTCTCCCGGGACAGCCTACGAGCAGTACTTC. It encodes CASSPGTAYEQYF.